Listed below are T cell receptor beta chains from one sample, sequenced in a study of early T cells in non-severe SARS-CoV-2 infection. One entry per CDR3 protein results from TCRdb running MiXCR on the 5' RACE reads. Of about 110,000 distinct CDR3 sequences in the sample, around 10% were seen once. Input material: whole blood. Receptor source: an adult who was a healthcare worker with PCR-confirmed SARS-CoV-2 infection or an uninfected control (not recorded which). Each CDR3 is given with its conserved first and last residue. The order of the fields is V gene, clone size, J gene, D gene, CDR3 DNA, CDR3 protein. The D gene is left open where the match is weak. Where a row states a size, it is once, few, many or the class of an expanded clone; other rows omit it.

V gene: TRBV4-3; clone size: many; J gene: TRBJ2-3; D gene: TRBD2; CDR3 DNA: TGCGCCAGCAGCCAAGTGGACAGAAATAGCGGGAGGGCCCTGAGAAGCGCCACAGATACGCAGTATTTT; CDR3 protein: CASSQVDRNSGRALRSATDTQYF
V gene: TRBV6-1; clone size: NA; J gene: TRBJ2-1; D gene: NA; CDR3 DNA: TGTGCCAGCAGTGAACTGGACACAAGACACAATGAGCAGTTCTTC; CDR3 protein: CASSELDTRHNEQFF
V gene: TRBV19; clone size: many; J gene: TRBJ1-1; D gene: NA; CDR3 DNA: TGTGCCAGTAGCATAATGTCCCTTCAAAGGACTGAAGCTTTCTTT; CDR3 protein: CASSIMSLQRTEAFF
V gene: TRBV10-3; clone size: few; J gene: TRBJ2-7; D gene: TRBD2; CDR3 DNA: TGTGCCATCAGTGGAGTAGCGGGAGCTCACGACGAGCAGTACTTC; CDR3 protein: CAISGVAGAHDEQYF
V gene: TRBV7-9; clone size: few; J gene: TRBJ2-3; D gene: NA; CDR3 DNA: TGTGCCAGCAGCTTAGTACAGGAAAACACAGATACGCAGTATTTT; CDR3 protein: CASSLVQENTDTQYF
V gene: TRBV5-1; clone size: few; J gene: TRBJ1-1; D gene: NA; CDR3 DNA: TGCGCCAGCAGCACCACAGGGATCGAGACTGAAGCTTTCTTT; CDR3 protein: CASSTTGIETEAFF
V gene: TRBV11-2; clone size: many; J gene: TRBJ2-5; D gene: TRBD1; CDR3 DNA: TGTGCCAGCAGCTGGGGACAGGGAGAGACCCAGTACTTC; CDR3 protein: CASSWGQGETQYF
V gene: TRBV29-1; clone size: few; J gene: TRBJ2-1; D gene: NA; CDR3 DNA: TGCAGCGTTGACGAGCAGTTCTTC; CDR3 protein: CSVDEQFF
V gene: TRBV7-2; clone size: NA; J gene: TRBJ2-1; D gene: TRBD1; CDR3 DNA: TGTGCCAGCAGCACGGACAGGACTAATGAGCAGTTCTTC; CDR3 protein: CASSTDRTNEQFF
V gene: TRBV10-3; clone size: many; J gene: TRBJ2-7; D gene: NA; CDR3 DNA: TGTGCCATCAGTGAGGGCCGCAACTACGAGCAGTACTTC; CDR3 protein: CAISEGRNYEQYF
V gene: TRBV4-1; clone size: many; J gene: TRBJ1-1; D gene: NA; CDR3 DNA: TGCGCCAGCAGCCAGGGTGCCTTTAAAGCTTTCTTT; CDR3 protein: CASSQGAFKAFF
V gene: TRBV20-1; clone size: many; J gene: TRBJ2-1; D gene: NA; CDR3 DNA: TGCAGTGCTCTCCTATCCCCCCGGGGCGGCAATGAGCAGTTCTTC; CDR3 protein: CSALLSPRGGNEQFF
V gene: TRBV6-1; clone size: few; J gene: TRBJ2-7; D gene: TRBD2; CDR3 DNA: TGTGCCAGCAGTGATCGGGGGGACTACGAGCAGTACTTC; CDR3 protein: CASSDRGDYEQYF
V gene: TRBV28; clone size: many; J gene: TRBJ1-5; D gene: NA; CDR3 DNA: TGTGCCAGCAGGATGGAGTTTTACGGTAGCAATCAGCCCCAGCATTTT; CDR3 protein: CASRMEFYGSNQPQHF
V gene: TRBV27; clone size: many; J gene: TRBJ2-5; D gene: TRBD1; CDR3 DNA: TGTGCCAGCAGACGAGACTCCTTCGGGACAGAAGAGACCCAGTACTTC; CDR3 protein: CASRRDSFGTEETQYF
V gene: TRBV7-9; clone size: many; J gene: TRBJ1-1; D gene: TRBD1; CDR3 DNA: TGTGCCAGCAGCTTGGGGGACAGGGAAGCTTTCTTT; CDR3 protein: CASSLGDREAFF
V gene: TRBV7-8; clone size: NA; J gene: TRBJ1-1; D gene: NA; CDR3 DNA: TGTGCCAGCAGCTTATTTGACTCAGAAGATTTCTTT; CDR3 protein: CASSLFDSEDFF
V gene: TRBV20-1; clone size: NA; J gene: TRBJ2-3; D gene: NA; CDR3 DNA: TGCAGTGGGTGTCGGGAGCGGTTCACAGATACGCAGTATTTT; CDR3 protein: CSGCRERFTDTQYF
V gene: TRBV28; clone size: many; J gene: TRBJ2-1; D gene: NA; CDR3 DNA: TGTGCCAGCAGTACCCGGGCCCGGCAGTTCTTC; CDR3 protein: CASSTRARQFF
V gene: TRBV5-1; clone size: NA; J gene: TRBJ2-5; D gene: NA; CDR3 DNA: TGCGCCAGCAGGTGGCGTCCCCAAGAGACCCAGTACTTC; CDR3 protein: CASRWRPQETQYF
V gene: TRBV28; clone size: NA; J gene: TRBJ1-5; D gene: NA; CDR3 DNA: TGTGCCAGCAGTTTAACATGGAATCAGCCCCAGCATTTT; CDR3 protein: CASSLTWNQPQHF
V gene: TRBV28; clone size: many; J gene: TRBJ1-5; D gene: TRBD1; CDR3 DNA: TGTGCCAGCATCCCACGACAGGGAAGTTTGCTATTAAGCAATCAGCCCCAGCATTTT; CDR3 protein: CASIPRQGSLLLSNQPQHF
V gene: TRBV28; clone size: many; J gene: TRBJ2-2; D gene: NA; CDR3 DNA: TGTGCCAGCAGTTTTGGGGGCCTGACCGGGGAGCTGTTTTTT; CDR3 protein: CASSFGGLTGELFF
V gene: TRBV7-9; clone size: few; J gene: TRBJ2-1; D gene: TRBD2; CDR3 DNA: TGTGCCAGCAGCCCAGACGGACTAGCGGGAGTCGAGCAGTTCTTC; CDR3 protein: CASSPDGLAGVEQFF
V gene: TRBV4-3; clone size: many; J gene: TRBJ1-2; D gene: NA; CDR3 DNA: TGCGCCAGCAGCCAAGATACGACAGTTTTTGGCTACACCTTC; CDR3 protein: CASSQDTTVFGYTF
V gene: TRBV6-6; clone size: NA; J gene: TRBJ2-7; D gene: NA; CDR3 DNA: TGTGCCACCGGATTATACGAGCAGTACTTC; CDR3 protein: CATGLYEQYF
V gene: TRBV7-3; clone size: many; J gene: TRBJ2-1; D gene: NA; CDR3 DNA: TGTGCCAGCAGCTTAGTGGGGGGAGAGGCCGAGCAGTTCTTC; CDR3 protein: CASSLVGGEAEQFF
V gene: TRBV12-3/TRBV12-4; clone size: many; J gene: TRBJ1-5; D gene: NA; CDR3 DNA: TGTGCCAGCAGTTCGGGCGAGCAGCCCCAGCATTTT; CDR3 protein: CASSSGEQPQHF
V gene: TRBV30; clone size: few; J gene: TRBJ1-1; D gene: NA; CDR3 DNA: TGTGCCTGTATTAAAGCCGAAGCTTTCTTT; CDR3 protein: CACIKAEAFF
V gene: TRBV10-3; clone size: few; J gene: TRBJ1-1; D gene: TRBD1; CDR3 DNA: TGTGCCATCAGTAAGACAGGGGGCGGGAACACTGAAGCTTTCTTT; CDR3 protein: CAISKTGGGNTEAFF
V gene: TRBV7-2; clone size: many; J gene: TRBJ2-3; D gene: TRBD1; CDR3 DNA: TGTGCCAGCACCAGGCGGTTCGGGACAGGGTTAGATACGCAGTATTTT; CDR3 protein: CASTRRFGTGLDTQYF
V gene: TRBV29-1; clone size: once; J gene: TRBJ2-2; D gene: NA; CDR3 DNA: TGCAGCGTTGTCGCGAACACCGGGGAGCTGTTTTTT; CDR3 protein: CSVVANTGELFF
V gene: TRBV5-5; clone size: many; J gene: TRBJ2-5; D gene: NA; CDR3 DNA: TGTGCCAGCAGCTTGGTTGGGACGGGACAAGAGACCCAGTACTTC; CDR3 protein: CASSLVGTGQETQYF
V gene: TRBV11-2; clone size: many; J gene: TRBJ2-1; D gene: TRBD2; CDR3 DNA: TGTGCCAGCAGCCTTCTAAGCGGGAGCGTTGACTACAATGAGCAGTTCTTC; CDR3 protein: CASSLLSGSVDYNEQFF
V gene: TRBV6-2/TRBV6-3; clone size: few; J gene: TRBJ2-1; D gene: TRBD2; CDR3 DNA: TGTGCCAGCAGCACCGGGACTAGGGCCTACAATGAGCAGTTCTTC; CDR3 protein: CASSTGTRAYNEQFF
V gene: TRBV20-1; clone size: many; J gene: TRBJ1-1; D gene: TRBD1; CDR3 DNA: TGCAGTGCGCGACAGGGGGCCTCGAACACTGAAGCTTTCTTT; CDR3 protein: CSARQGASNTEAFF
V gene: TRBV10-3; clone size: NA; J gene: TRBJ1-1; D gene: NA; CDR3 DNA: TGTGCCATCAGTGAGTCAGTTGGGAACACTGAAGCTTTCTTT; CDR3 protein: CAISESVGNTEAFF
V gene: TRBV20-1; clone size: NA; J gene: TRBJ2-7; D gene: NA; CDR3 DNA: TGCAGTGCTTGGGCCTTCTACGAGCAGTACTTC; CDR3 protein: CSAWAFYEQYF
V gene: TRBV6-2/TRBV6-3; clone size: few; J gene: TRBJ2-2; D gene: NA; CDR3 DNA: TGTGCCAGCAGTTCAGGGGCCGGCACCGGGGAGCTGTTTTTT; CDR3 protein: CASSSGAGTGELFF
V gene: TRBV11-3; clone size: few; J gene: TRBJ1-4; D gene: NA; CDR3 DNA: TGTGCCAGCAGCTTAGCGGGGACCCCGGCGGACGGGCTGTTTTTT; CDR3 protein: CASSLAGTPADGLFF
V gene: TRBV7-3; clone size: many; J gene: TRBJ2-1; D gene: TRBD2; CDR3 DNA: TGTGCCAGCAGCCGGACTAGCGGGAGTTGGGGTGAGCAGTTCTTC; CDR3 protein: CASSRTSGSWGEQFF
V gene: TRBV5-1; clone size: NA; J gene: TRBJ2-7; D gene: NA; CDR3 DNA: TGTGCCAGCAGCTTCGACAGCTTCGGTTCCTACGAGCAGTACTTC; CDR3 protein: CASSFDSFGSYEQYF
V gene: TRBV7-9; clone size: few; J gene: TRBJ2-6; D gene: NA; CDR3 DNA: TGTGCCAGCAGCCCCCTCGGGGCCAACGTCCTGACTTTC; CDR3 protein: CASSPLGANVLTF
V gene: TRBV29-1; clone size: few; J gene: TRBJ2-5; D gene: NA; CDR3 DNA: TGCAGCGTTGGATACGTCCAGCTTCAAGAGACCCAGTACTTC; CDR3 protein: CSVGYVQLQETQYF
V gene: TRBV5-5; clone size: few; J gene: TRBJ1-2; D gene: TRBD1; CDR3 DNA: TGTGCCAGCAGCTTGGCACCGACAGGGTTTAACTATGGCTACACCTTC; CDR3 protein: CASSLAPTGFNYGYTF
V gene: TRBV20-1; clone size: NA; J gene: TRBJ2-3; D gene: TRBD1; CDR3 DNA: TGCAGTGCTGCCCCCGTGGACAGGGGCACCGATACGCAGTATTTT; CDR3 protein: CSAAPVDRGTDTQYF
V gene: TRBV12-3/TRBV12-4; clone size: many; J gene: TRBJ2-6; D gene: NA; CDR3 DNA: TGTGCCAGCTTGAACTCTGGGGCCAACGTCCTGACTTTC; CDR3 protein: CASLNSGANVLTF
V gene: TRBV25-1; clone size: many; J gene: TRBJ2-1; D gene: NA; CDR3 DNA: TGTGCCAGCGTATACGGGGTGAATGAGCAGTTCTTC; CDR3 protein: CASVYGVNEQFF
V gene: TRBV6-1; clone size: many; J gene: TRBJ2-7; D gene: TRBD1; CDR3 DNA: TGTGCCAGCAATGACAGGGGCAGTGACGAGCAGTACTTC; CDR3 protein: CASNDRGSDEQYF
V gene: TRBV5-6; clone size: many; J gene: TRBJ2-1; D gene: NA; CDR3 DNA: TGTGCCAGCAGCTTCGGTGTGTTGCCTGGGAATGAGCAGTTCTTC; CDR3 protein: CASSFGVLPGNEQFF
V gene: TRBV20-1; clone size: many; J gene: TRBJ2-4; D gene: NA; CDR3 DNA: TGCAGTGCTCCACAGGGTAGAGGTGGGGGCATTCAGTACTTC; CDR3 protein: CSAPQGRGGGIQYF
V gene: TRBV7-9; clone size: few; J gene: TRBJ2-2; D gene: NA; CDR3 DNA: TGTGCCAGCAGCCCCGCACCGGGGTTCACCGGGGAGCTGTTTTTT; CDR3 protein: CASSPAPGFTGELFF
V gene: TRBV12-3/TRBV12-4; clone size: few; J gene: TRBJ1-5; D gene: NA; CDR3 DNA: TGTGCCAGCGGAACCAGTGACCAGGGAGGAAATCAGCCCCAGCATTTT; CDR3 protein: CASGTSDQGGNQPQHF
V gene: TRBV20-1; clone size: many; J gene: TRBJ2-7; D gene: TRBD2; CDR3 DNA: TGCAGTGCTAGAGTTCTGCGGGAGGGCCTTTACGAGCAGTACTTC; CDR3 protein: CSARVLREGLYEQYF